This T cell receptor beta chain was retrieved from a study of shared clonotypes between healthy human individuals. Repertoires were generated with immunoSEQ multiplex PCR, while TCRdb's copy carries only in-frame clones and drops some. The top ten hold around 1.8% of the sample, which has about 2.2 million clones, 93% seen once. Trimming shortened V by 0 bases and J by 3 bases, and 16 bases separated the two germline ends. CDR1 is SGHRS and CDR2 is YFSETQ in the germline V gene. This CDR3 is built from 16 residues. Naive-designated CD8 cells lacked CD45RO, were positively enriched for CCR7, and omitted terminally differentiated effector memory CD45RA+ cells.

The sequence derives from a man younger than 30 in good health. Some clones in this sample may be carry-over from other donors' samples. The V gene is TRBV5-1, the J gene TRBJ2-7; D is uncertain. What was sequenced was naive CD8+ T cells from PBMCs. CDR3 protein: CASSLEGSRSNYEQYF. CDR3 nucleotides: TGCGCCAGCAGCTTGGAGGGCAGCCGGAGCAACTACGAGCAGTACTTC.